One sample yielded the 3 T cell receptor beta chains listed below, sequenced in a study of CD8+ T cells in alopecia areata. Treatment meaning: oral pan-JAK inhibitor, 5-10 mg twice daily. Sequencing used cDNA as its template, made by extracting RNA and reverse transcribing it. Clones were sequenced by immunoSEQ multiplex PCR, and TCRdb holds only the in-frame ones, with some missing. The sample shows 110,000 to 150,000 clones, 45% to 60% of them seen only once. Sequenced material: CD8+ T cells sorted from blood, taken at week 4, from a patient treated with tofacitinib. These receptor sequences come from a human donor with alopecia areata.

The chain carries TRBV4-1 and TRBJ2-5, with 7 bases matching TRBD2. The J call is doubtful: the DNA matches TRBJ2-7 better. This CDR3 contains 15 residues. Germline V gene sequence: CDR1 MGHRA, CDR2 YSYEKL. The CDR3 spells CASSLYGGSSYEQYF. In DNA, the CDR3 is TGCGCCAGCAGCCTCTACGGGGGGAGCTCCTACGAGCAGTACTTC.

J is TRBJ1-2 and V is TRBV21-1. TRBV21-1 represents a pseudogene. This CDR3 is 15 amino acids long. Here the CDR3 DNA reads TGTGCCAGCACCCCCTTGGGGTTCCCAAACTATGGCTACACCTTC. It translates to CASTPLGFPNYGYTF.

This rearrangement joins TRBV27 to TRBJ2-1; 10 nucleotides align to TRBD1. The trim removed 6 bases at V and 2 bases at J, leaving 4 bases unmatched. This CDR3 has 15 residues. CDR1 and CDR2 from the germline V gene are MNHEY and SMNVEV (reference sequence). CDR3 amino acids: CASSSDRGPYNEQFF. CDR3 coding DNA: TGTGCCAGCAGCTCTGACAGGGGGCCCTACAATGAGCAGTTCTTC.